Sequencing of this T cell receptor beta chain was carried out in a study of graft-versus-host responses after intestinal transplantation (dated by TCRdb to 2020 to 2022). Study-level background: The transplants that recipients got were multivisceral, liver-intestinal, or isolated intestinal. Alloreactive clones were identified by sequencing pre-transplant mixed lymphocyte reaction products and comparing these products with unstimulated pre-transplant donor and recipient T cells. Samples from three later patients were sequenced in-house on an Illumina MiSeq with MiXCR processing rather than by the commercial service. The cohort enrolled some 25 intestinal transplant recipients including one retransplant, and 3 patients lacking pretransplant specimens were excluded. After intestinal transplantation, graft-versus-host and host-versus-graft alloreactive T cell clones were followed in the graft, circulation and bone marrow using bulk TCR-beta CDR3 sequencing. A peak of at least 4% donor T cells among recipient peripheral blood mononuclear cells was the definition used for donor T cell macrochimerism. Every recipient was given anti-thymocyte globulin induction, then maintenance tacrolimus and steroids for 3 to 4 years. Results the study describes overall, beyond this receptor: The conclusions were limited by the relatively low number and heterogeneity of the intestinal transplant patients. High GvH to HvG T cell clonal ratios were observed in the allografts of patients with donor T cell macrochimerism. GvH clones were found in recipient bone marrow, and some of the GvH clones appeared earlier in ileal mucosa or blood, which is consistent with an intestinal mucosal origin. Early after transplant, peak levels of circulating GvH clones were associated with declines in HvG clones.

Notes on this clone: Its specific antigen is unknown. Per-nucleotide qualities are absent, and no much larger clonotype sits a single base away. Other DNA sequences in the sample encode the same CDR3.

Preparation of the library involved the immunoSEQ multiplex PCR assay. In most patients, genomic DNA was isolated using the Qiagen DNeasy Blood and Tissue Kit and sent frozen to Adaptive Biotechnologies for TCR sequencing. For most patients, genomic DNA was subjected to high-throughput TCR-beta CDR3 sequencing by Adaptive Biotechnologies. The paper's processing steps were these. TCR sequencing data for roughly 20 patients were retrieved from Adaptive's ImmunoSEQ software; three other patients were processed with MiXCR and VDJtools. CD4 versus CD8 sorting errors were corrected by removing sequences found in both subsets at a frequency ratio below 5:1. CDR3 nucleotide sequences shared between donor and recipient were removed because their origin could not be assigned. To count as alloreactive, a clone needed at least 2-fold expansion over unstimulated cells and a minimum CFSE-low frequency of 0.002% (template counts) or 0.001% (read counts). Mappable clones were those detected in sequenced pre-transplant spleen, lymph node, or MLR CFSE-low populations of the donor or recipient. The cumulative frequency of alloreactive clones was calculated as a percentage of all sequences, weighted by copy number. The table comes from immuneACCESS by way of TCRdb, which keeps in-frame sequences with V and J called. Part of the clones is missing from these tables; in studies checked, under half for an unresolved V gene and the rest for unknown reasons. V and J calls and clone size are those listed in that table; D and trimming were worked out from the DNA. This sample is represented by roughly 110,000 clones; around 92% of them were singletons. Together, the top ten hold approximately 1.2% of the sample.

CDR1 LNHDA and CDR2 SQIVND were looked up in the germline V gene (reference sequence). V loses 1 base of germline sequence and J loses 2 bases, and the interval between the two ends is 9 bases. Including cysteine and phenylalanine, the CDR3 has 15 amino acids. Of the read, only the CDR3 DNA is kept; its 45 bases are in frame from base 1. The time point label here, explained by the study, means: cells obtained before transplantation from donor or recipient. CD3+CD4+ and CD3+CD8+ populations were FACS-sorted from unstimulated pre-transplant donor and recipient cells taken from spleen or lymph nodes. This specimen was unstimulated CD8+ T cells sorted from spleen or lymph node cells, taken before transplant. Here the chain combines TRBV19 and TRBJ2-1; TRBD2 could be the D gene, as 6 bases match. The clonotype originates from a human donor who was the organ donor for an intestinal transplant. The DNA sequence follows: TGTGCCAGTAGTATAGCGGGGGTCCCCTACAATGAGCAGTTCTTC. Translated, this is CASSIAGVPYNEQFF.